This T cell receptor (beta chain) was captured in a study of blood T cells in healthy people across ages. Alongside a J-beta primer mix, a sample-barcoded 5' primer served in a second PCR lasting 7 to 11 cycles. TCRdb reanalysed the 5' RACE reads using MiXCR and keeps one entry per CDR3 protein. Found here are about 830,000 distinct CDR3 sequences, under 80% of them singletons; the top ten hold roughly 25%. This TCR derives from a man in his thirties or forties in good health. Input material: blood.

Here the CDR3 reads CASRAGVGVVLIEQFF. The CDR3 DNA sequence: TGTGCCAGCAGGGCCGGGGTAGGGGTCGTCTTGATTGAGCAGTTCTTC. The V and J genes are TRBV12-3 or TRBV12-4 and TRBJ2-1, with D perhaps matching TRBD1 or TRBD2 (5 bases each). The CDR3 totals 16 residues. V was trimmed by 6 bases and J by 9 bases, leaving 24 bases between them.